This TCR beta chain was identified during a study of neurological immune-mediated disorders. TCRdb independently ran MiXCR on the 5' RACE reads; one entry per CDR3 protein. In the table there are tens of thousands of distinct CDR3 sequences, 9% to 12% of which are singletons. This clonotype was recorded at least ten times. The origin of this receptor is a woman in her thirties or forties with HTLV-1-associated myelopathy (HAM/TSP). Sequencing used PBMCs.

The DNA for the CDR3 is TGTGCCAGCTTACAGGGGGATGGCTACACCTTC. Translated, it gives CASLQGDGYTF. The V call is TRBV30, the J call TRBJ1-2, with 8 bases fitting TRBD1. Germline V gives CDR1 GTSNPN, CDR2 SVGIG (reference sequence). The junction had 5 bases not matched to a gene; V was cut back by 8 bases and J by 6 bases. This CDR3 comprises 11 residues.